A selection of T cell receptor beta chains follows, all from one sample in a study of OX40 agonist ivuxolimab in advanced cancers. The method was immunoSEQ multiplex PCR; TCRdb's version includes in-frame clones alone and lacks a portion of them. The table lists about 35,000 clones, more than 75% of them singletons, with 20% to 25% in the top ten. Source: CD4+ or CD8+ T cells sorted from blood, taken in a trial of the OX40 agonist ivuxolimab. These receptors came from an adult with an advanced solid tumor such as melanoma, head and neck, liver or kidney cancer. Both conserved end residues are part of each CDR3. Each record gives: J gene, V gene, CDR3 length, D gene, clone size, CDR3 protein, CDR3 DNA. D genes are given only for firm matches. Size is stated for part of the rows, as once, few or many counts, or as a class when the clone is expanded.

J: TRBJ1-3
V: TRBV5-4
length: 15
D: .
size: .
CDR3: CASSLDGHSGNTIYF
DNA: TGCGCCAGCAGTTTGGACGGCCACTCTGGAAACACCATATATTTT

J: TRBJ2-7
V: TRBV7-2
length: 13
D: TRBD1
size: .
CDR3: CASSLPGGREQYF
DNA: TGTGCCAGCAGCTTACCAGGGGGCAGGGAGCAGTACTTC

J: TRBJ2-7
V: TRBV20-1
length: 11
D: .
size: .
CDR3: CSAGRDYEQYF
DNA: TGCAGTGCTGGCCGGGACTACGAGCAGTACTTC

J: TRBJ2-2
V: TRBV10-2
length: 15
D: .
size: .
CDR3: CASSVGGGGAGELFF
DNA: TGCGCCAGCAGTGTGGGGGGGGGCGGCGCCGGGGAGCTGTTTTTT

J: TRBJ2-2
V: TRBV25-1
length: 18
D: TRBD1
size: .
CDR3: CASSVLGGTGRHTGELFF
DNA: TGTGCCAGCAGTGTCCTAGGCGGGACAGGCCGACACACCGGGGAGCTGTTTTTT

J: TRBJ1-3
V: TRBV30
length: 12
D: .
size: few
CDR3: CAWSASGNTIYF
DNA: TGTGCCTGGAGTGCTTCAGGGAACACCATATATTTT

J: TRBJ1-1
V: TRBV28
length: 13
D: .
size: .
CDR3: CASSHGRSAEAFF
DNA: TGTGCCAGCAGCCACGGGCGTTCGGCTGAAGCTTTCTTT

J: TRBJ2-1
V: TRBV21-1
length: 14
D: .
size: .
CDR3: CASSKHGVENEQFF
DNA: TGTGCCAGCAGCAAGCACGGGGTTGAGAATGAGCAGTTCTTC

J: TRBJ2-3
V: TRBV4-2
length: 15
D: TRBD2
size: .
CDR3: CASSPGGAGTDTQYF
DNA: TGTGCCAGCAGCCCCGGGGGGGCCGGCACAGATACGCAGTATTTT

J: TRBJ1-6
V: TRBV5-1
length: 15
D: .
size: few
CDR3: CASSLEPVYNSPLHF
DNA: TGCGCCAGCAGCTTGGAGCCGGTCTATAATTCACCCCTCCACTTT

J: TRBJ2-1
V: TRBV2
length: 15
D: .
size: medium-sized
CDR3: CASREGFGTGNEQFF
DNA: TGTGCCAGCCGGGAGGGCTTCGGGACAGGGAATGAGCAGTTCTTC

J: TRBJ1-1
V: TRBV7-2
length: 13
D: .
size: .
CDR3: CASSLALGTEAFF
DNA: TGTGCCAGCAGCTTGGCCCTGGGAACTGAAGCTTTCTTT

J: TRBJ1-5
V: TRBV6-6
length: 16
D: .
size: .
CDR3: CASSYSRGGEDQPQHF
DNA: TGTGCCAGCAGTTACTCGAGGGGGGGCGAAGATCAGCCCCAGCATTTT

J: TRBJ2-6
V: TRBV7-2
length: 16
D: .
size: .
CDR3: CASSFRAGAGANVLTF
DNA: TGTGCCAGCAGCTTTCGGGCAGGGGCTGGGGCCAACGTCCTGACTTTC

J: TRBJ2-7
V: TRBV19
length: 13
D: .
size: .
CDR3: CASSMTQSYEQYF
DNA: TGTGCCAGTAGTATGACACAATCCTACGAGCAGTACTTC

J: TRBJ1-5
V: TRBV9
length: 14
D: TRBD1
size: .
CDR3: CASSDGTGRQPQHF
DNA: TGTGCCAGCAGTGACGGGACAGGGAGACAGCCCCAGCATTTT

J: TRBJ1-2
V: TRBV18
length: 15
D: TRBD1
size: .
CDR3: CASSRTGVHSDGYTF
DNA: TGTGCCAGCTCACGGACAGGAGTTCATAGCGATGGCTACACCTTC

J: TRBJ1-1
V: TRBV9
length: 15
D: TRBD1
size: .
CDR3: CASSVGGGGHTEAFF
DNA: TGTGCCAGCAGCGTAGGAGGAGGGGGCCACACTGAAGCTTTCTTT

J: TRBJ1-1
V: TRBV30
length: 15
D: .
size: .
CDR3: CAWSGLHSLNTEAFF
DNA: TGTGCCTGGAGTGGGCTCCACAGCCTGAACACTGAAGCTTTCTTT

J: TRBJ1-1
V: TRBV18
length: 14
D: .
size: .
CDR3: CASSPGQKATEAFF
DNA: TGTGCCAGCTCACCCGGACAGAAGGCCACTGAAGCTTTCTTT

J: TRBJ1-2
V: TRBV11-2
length: 12
D: .
size: .
CDR3: CASTTAAYGYTF
DNA: TGTGCCAGCACAACAGCCGCCTATGGCTACACCTTC

J: TRBJ2-7
V: TRBV5-1
length: 13
D: .
size: .
CDR3: CASSQRTSYEQYF
DNA: TGCGCCAGCAGTCAAAGGACATCCTACGAGCAGTACTTC

J: TRBJ2-5
V: TRBV29-1
length: 11
D: .
size: .
CDR3: CSVEKGETQYF
DNA: TGCAGCGTTGAAAAGGGAGAGACCCAGTACTTC

J: TRBJ2-5
V: TRBV7-9
length: 14
D: .
size: .
CDR3: CASSLRQGWETQYF
DNA: TGTGCCAGCAGCTTAAGGCAGGGCTGGGAGACCCAGTACTTC

J: TRBJ2-3
V: TRBV7-6
length: 17
D: TRBD2
size: .
CDR3: CASSLFFGGGGTDTQYF
DNA: TGTGCCAGCAGCTTGTTTTTCGGGGGGGGCGGCACAGATACGCAGTATTTT

J: TRBJ2-3
V: TRBV7-9
length: 16
D: TRBD2
size: .
CDR3: CASSLWSGGAGDTQYF
DNA: TGTGCCAGCAGCTTATGGAGCGGGGGGGCTGGAGATACGCAGTATTTT

J: TRBJ1-5
V: TRBV7-9
length: 14
D: TRBD1
size: .
CDR3: CASGRTGLDQPQHF
DNA: TGTGCCAGCGGTCGGACAGGGTTGGATCAGCCCCAGCATTTT

J: TRBJ1-6
V: TRBV27
length: 14
D: .
size: .
CDR3: CASSSVLNHSPLHF
DNA: TGTGCCAGCAGTTCAGTACTAAACCATTCACCCCTCCACTTT

J: TRBJ2-3
V: TRBV6-5
length: 15
D: TRBD2
size: once
CDR3: CASSYSGTSIDTQYF
DNA: TGTGCCAGCAGTTACTCCGGGACTAGCATAGATACGCAGTATTTT

J: TRBJ1-2
V: TRBV20-1
length: 11
D: TRBD1
size: few
CDR3: CSAPDRGGYTF
DNA: TGCAGTGCTCCGGACAGGGGAGGCTACACCTTC

J: TRBJ2-1
V: TRBV30
length: 11
D: .
size: .
CDR3: CAWSLGGEQFF
DNA: TGTGCCTGGAGTCTGGGTGGTGAGCAGTTCTTC

J: TRBJ1-2
V: TRBV5-1
length: 17
D: .
size: .
CDR3: CASYGPKTETSNYGYTF
DNA: TGCGCCAGCTACGGGCCGAAAACAGAAACGTCTAACTATGGCTACACCTTC

J: TRBJ1-1
V: TRBV28
length: 17
D: TRBD1
size: .
CDR3: CASRVTGTAYTNTEAFF
DNA: TGTGCCAGCAGAGTTACCGGGACAGCCTATACGAACACTGAAGCTTTCTTT

J: TRBJ2-5
V: TRBV20-1
length: 10
D: .
size: once
CDR3: CSAEEETQYF
DNA: TGCAGTGCGGAGGAAGAGACCCAGTACTTC

J: TRBJ1-2
V: TRBV18
length: 14
D: .
size: many
CDR3: CASSPDSSLGGYTF
DNA: TGTGCCAGCTCACCGGACAGTTCTCTCGGTGGCTACACCTTC

J: TRBJ2-7
V: TRBV21-1
length: 15
D: .
size: .
CDR3: CASRHGQALLRGQYF
DNA: TGTGCCAGCAGACACGGACAGGCCCTCCTACGAGGGCAGTACTTC

J: TRBJ1-5
V: TRBV19
length: 14
D: .
size: few
CDR3: CASSMGRGMQPQHF
DNA: TGTGCCAGTAGTATGGGCAGGGGTATGCAGCCCCAGCATTTT

J: TRBJ1-3
V: TRBV19
length: 15
D: .
size: .
CDR3: CASSMGGYSGNTIYF
DNA: TGTGCCAGTAGTATGGGCGGGTACTCTGGAAACACCATATATTTT

J: TRBJ1-1
V: TRBV12-5
length: 13
D: .
size: .
CDR3: CASGLGANTEAFF
DNA: TGTGCTAGTGGTTTGGGGGCAAACACTGAAGCTTTCTTT

J: TRBJ1-2
V: TRBV5-6
length: 13
D: .
size: .
CDR3: CASSQRQGDGYTF
DNA: TGTGCCAGCAGTCAAAGGCAGGGAGATGGCTACACCTTC

J: TRBJ2-1
V: TRBV30
length: 12
D: .
size: .
CDR3: CAWSFGKEEQFF
DNA: TGTGCCTGGAGTTTCGGGAAAGAGGAACAGTTCTTC

J: TRBJ1-1
V: TRBV5-1
length: 16
D: TRBD1
size: .
CDR3: CASSLSGGAVNTEAFF
DNA: TGCGCCAGCAGCTTGTCAGGGGGCGCGGTAAACACTGAAGCTTTCTTT

J: TRBJ1-5
V: TRBV7-8
length: 16
D: .
size: .
CDR3: CASSYGIWQTNQPQHF
DNA: TGTGCCAGCAGCTATGGTATTTGGCAAACAAATCAGCCCCAGCATTTT

J: TRBJ2-7
V: TRBV30
length: 14
D: .
size: .
CDR3: CAWSVWQGGLEQYF
DNA: TGTGCCTGGAGTGTATGGCAGGGGGGTCTCGAGCAGTACTTC

J: TRBJ2-1
V: TRBV18
length: 18
D: TRBD2
size: once
CDR3: CASSPRGTSQPPYNEQFF
DNA: TGTGCCAGCTCACCACGAGGGACTAGCCAGCCTCCTTACAATGAGCAGTTCTTC

J: TRBJ2-3
V: TRBV30
length: 15
D: TRBD1
size: few
CDR3: CAWTKKGQNSDTQYF
DNA: TGTGCCTGGACCAAGAAGGGACAGAACTCAGATACGCAGTATTTT

J: TRBJ1-1
V: TRBV2
length: 14
D: TRBD1
size: .
CDR3: CASREGGWNTEAFF
DNA: TGTGCCAGCAGGGAAGGGGGCTGGAACACTGAAGCTTTCTTT

J: TRBJ2-2
V: TRBV23-1
length: 13
D: .
size: .
CDR3: CASSNWGTGELFF
DNA: TGCGCCAGCAGTAATTGGGGAACCGGGGAGCTGTTTTTT

J: TRBJ2-3
V: TRBV6-5
length: 15
D: .
size: .
CDR3: CASSYSGRRGDTQYF
DNA: TGTGCCAGCAGTTACTCGGGGAGGCGGGGTGATACGCAGTATTTT

J: TRBJ2-3
V: TRBV28
length: 13
D: TRBD2
size: .
CDR3: CASKRGTTDTQYF
DNA: TGTGCCAGCAAGCGGGGGACCACAGATACGCAGTATTTT

J: TRBJ1-3
V: TRBV6-6
length: 13
D: .
size: .
CDR3: CASRPTSGNTIYF
DNA: TGTGCCAGCAGGCCTACCTCTGGAAACACCATATATTTT